The rows below give T cell receptor beta chains drawn from one sample of a study of post-analysis software for immune sequencing data. TCRdb reprocessed the PCR reads via MiXCR and lists one record per CDR3 protein. The sample consists of roughly 400,000 distinct CDR3 sequences, roughly 38% of them appearing once. The sequenced material came from blood. Receptors originate from a girl aged 2 to 10 with multiple sclerosis. Both conserved end residues are part of each CDR3. Each record gives: D gene, V gene, clone size, J gene, CDR3 DNA, CDR3 protein. A D gene is named only where the DNA matches it firmly. The size entry is marked missing in some rows and otherwise reads once, few, many or a size class.

d_call: TRBD1; v_call: TRBV12-3/TRBV12-4; clone_size: many; j_call: TRBJ2-7; cdr3_nt: TGTGCCAGCAGTATAGACAGGGGGGCCTACGAGCAGTACTTC; cdr3_aa: CASSIDRGAYEQYF
d_call: -; v_call: TRBV5-1; clone_size: many; j_call: TRBJ2-1; cdr3_nt: TGCGCCAGCAGCTTGGAGGTCAGAGGTGAGCAGTTCTTC; cdr3_aa: CASSLEVRGEQFF
d_call: -; v_call: TRBV4-3; clone_size: -; j_call: TRBJ2-7; cdr3_nt: TGCGCCAGCAGCCAAGATCTGCGACGGCACTCCTACGAGCAGTACTTC; cdr3_aa: CASSQDLRRHSYEQYF
d_call: -; v_call: TRBV18; clone_size: -; j_call: TRBJ2-5; cdr3_nt: TGTGCCAGCTCACCGGCGGGGAAAGAGACCCAGTACTTC; cdr3_aa: CASSPAGKETQYF
d_call: -; v_call: TRBV12-3/TRBV12-4; clone_size: -; j_call: TRBJ2-1; cdr3_nt: TGTGCCAGCAGTCTCCCACTGTCTGGGGACACCGGTTTTCCTACAAGTGAGCAGTTCTTC; cdr3_aa: CASSLPLSGDTGFPTSEQFF
d_call: -; v_call: TRBV6-5; clone_size: many; j_call: TRBJ2-5; cdr3_nt: TGTGCCAGCATGTCGGGGAGGATGGGGACCCAGTACTTC; cdr3_aa: CASMSGRMGTQYF
d_call: -; v_call: TRBV9; clone_size: many; j_call: TRBJ2-1; cdr3_nt: TGTGCCAGCAGCGTAACTGGGGGGGCCAATGAGCAGTTCTTC; cdr3_aa: CASSVTGGANEQFF
d_call: TRBD2; v_call: TRBV29-1; clone_size: -; j_call: TRBJ2-1; cdr3_nt: TGCAGCGCTAAAATAACGGGACTAGCGGACTACAATGAGCAGTTCTTC; cdr3_aa: CSAKITGLADYNEQFF
d_call: TRBD1; v_call: TRBV5-1; clone_size: -; j_call: TRBJ2-1; cdr3_nt: TGCGCCAGCAGCTTAAACACAGGGGAAGTCCTATTCTACTACAATGAGCAGTTCTTC; cdr3_aa: CASSLNTGEVLFYYNEQFF
d_call: -; v_call: TRBV6-1; clone_size: -; j_call: TRBJ2-3; cdr3_nt: TGTGCCAGCATCACCGGCGGGGGCACAGATACGCAGTATTTT; cdr3_aa: CASITGGGTDTQYF
d_call: TRBD1; v_call: TRBV30; clone_size: -; j_call: TRBJ2-1; cdr3_nt: TGTGCCTGGAGGCGTTGGGGACAGGGATCAATCAATAAGCAGTTCTTC; cdr3_aa: CAWRRWGQGSINKQFF
d_call: TRBD1; v_call: TRBV7-2; clone_size: -; j_call: TRBJ2-3; cdr3_nt: TGTGCCAGCAGCTTCACAGGGGAAGTGTCAGATACGCAGTATTTT; cdr3_aa: CASSFTGEVSDTQYF
d_call: TRBD1; v_call: TRBV7-4; clone_size: -; j_call: TRBJ1-1; cdr3_nt: TGTGCCAGCAGCCAGACACCGGGACAGAAAATGAACACTGAAGCTTTCTTT; cdr3_aa: CASSQTPGQKMNTEAFF
d_call: TRBD1; v_call: TRBV14; clone_size: -; j_call: TRBJ2-1; cdr3_nt: TGTGCCAGCAGCCAAGAAACGCAGGTGACAGGGGCCAATGAGCAGTTCTTC; cdr3_aa: CASSQETQVTGANEQFF
d_call: -; v_call: TRBV5-1; clone_size: few; j_call: TRBJ2-5; cdr3_nt: TGCGCCAGCAGCTTGGGCGGGGAGTACCAAGAGACCCAGTACTTC; cdr3_aa: CASSLGGEYQETQYF
d_call: -; v_call: TRBV5-1; clone_size: -; j_call: TRBJ1-1; cdr3_nt: TGCGCCAGCATGCTGGAAGGGCGTGGGACTGAAGCTTTCTTT; cdr3_aa: CASMLEGRGTEAFF
d_call: TRBD2; v_call: TRBV7-9; clone_size: few; j_call: TRBJ2-3; cdr3_nt: TGTGCCAGCAGCTTAGGGCCTAGCGGGGGACGCGATACGCAGTATTTT; cdr3_aa: CASSLGPSGGRDTQYF
d_call: -; v_call: TRBV5-1; clone_size: once; j_call: TRBJ1-1; cdr3_nt: TGCGCCAGCAGCTTGTTGGGGACCTGGGGCACTGAAGCTTTCTTT; cdr3_aa: CASSLLGTWGTEAFF
d_call: -; v_call: TRBV18; clone_size: -; j_call: TRBJ1-2; cdr3_nt: TGTGCCAGCTCACCAATGGGACCCTCGGGACGTGTTAACGATGGCTACACCTTC; cdr3_aa: CASSPMGPSGRVNDGYTF
d_call: -; v_call: TRBV28; clone_size: few; j_call: TRBJ2-7; cdr3_nt: TGTGCCAGCAGTTTGGGGGGCTTCAACTACGAGCAGTACTTC; cdr3_aa: CASSLGGFNYEQYF
d_call: TRBD2; v_call: TRBV28; clone_size: -; j_call: TRBJ2-5; cdr3_nt: TGTGCCAGCAGTTTGGTCGGTAGCGGGGGGACCCAGTACTTC; cdr3_aa: CASSLVGSGGTQYF
d_call: -; v_call: TRBV5-1; clone_size: -; j_call: TRBJ1-2; cdr3_nt: TGCGCCAGCAGGTCCGGACGGGGTGATGGCTACACCTTC; cdr3_aa: CASRSGRGDGYTF
d_call: -; v_call: TRBV9; clone_size: -; j_call: TRBJ1-2; cdr3_nt: TGTGCCAGCAGCCCCCGGACAGTGATCGGTGGCTACACCTTC; cdr3_aa: CASSPRTVIGGYTF
d_call: -; v_call: TRBV10-3; clone_size: -; j_call: TRBJ1-2; cdr3_nt: TGTGCCATCAGTGAGTCGGATCTCCTGGGGACTAACTATGGCTACACCTTC; cdr3_aa: CAISESDLLGTNYGYTF
d_call: -; v_call: TRBV4-1; clone_size: few; j_call: TRBJ2-7; cdr3_nt: TGCGCCAGCAGCCAAACCACTCCCTACGAGCAGTACTTC; cdr3_aa: CASSQTTPYEQYF
d_call: -; v_call: TRBV6-5; clone_size: once; j_call: TRBJ1-5; cdr3_nt: TGTGCCAGCAGTATTGGCGCGGGACGGCAGCCCCAGCATTTT; cdr3_aa: CASSIGAGRQPQHF
d_call: -; v_call: TRBV6-5; clone_size: few; j_call: TRBJ2-4; cdr3_nt: TGTGCCAGCAGTGGCACAGGGGCCAAAAACATTCAGTACTTC; cdr3_aa: CASSGTGAKNIQYF
d_call: TRBD1; v_call: TRBV20-1; clone_size: -; j_call: TRBJ1-4; cdr3_nt: TGCAGTGCTGGACCCCAGGGGGCTGATGAAAAACTGTTTTTT; cdr3_aa: CSAGPQGADEKLFF
d_call: TRBD1; v_call: TRBV27; clone_size: few; j_call: TRBJ1-2; cdr3_nt: TGTGCCAGCAGTTTATTGGGACAGGGGGTAGAGAACTATGGCTACACCTTC; cdr3_aa: CASSLLGQGVENYGYTF
d_call: -; v_call: TRBV5-1; clone_size: -; j_call: TRBJ2-3; cdr3_nt: TGCGCCAGCAGATTGGATTGGGATACGCAGTATTTT; cdr3_aa: CASRLDWDTQYF
d_call: TRBD1; v_call: TRBV4-3; clone_size: -; j_call: TRBJ2-4; cdr3_nt: TGCGCCAGCAGCCGGGACAGGGGGAGCAAAAACATTCAGTACTTC; cdr3_aa: CASSRDRGSKNIQYF
d_call: -; v_call: TRBV5-1; clone_size: -; j_call: TRBJ2-7; cdr3_nt: TGCGCCAGCAGCACGGCGGCGGGCGAGCAGTACTTC; cdr3_aa: CASSTAAGEQYF
d_call: -; v_call: TRBV11-1; clone_size: few; j_call: TRBJ2-1; cdr3_nt: TGTGCCAGCAGCTTAGTACCGGTTGACGAGCAGTTCTTC; cdr3_aa: CASSLVPVDEQFF
d_call: -; v_call: TRBV5-1; clone_size: -; j_call: TRBJ2-7; cdr3_nt: TGCGCCAGCAGCTTGGTGCAGCCCTACGAGCAGTACTTC; cdr3_aa: CASSLVQPYEQYF
d_call: TRBD1; v_call: TRBV12-3/TRBV12-4; clone_size: -; j_call: TRBJ1-2; cdr3_nt: TGTGCCAGCAGTATCGGACAGGCCTATGGCTACACCTTC; cdr3_aa: CASSIGQAYGYTF
d_call: -; v_call: TRBV20-1; clone_size: few; j_call: TRBJ2-7; cdr3_nt: TGCAGTGTCCAGCCCCCGGGAGACTACTCCTACGAGCAGTACTTC; cdr3_aa: CSVQPPGDYSYEQYF
d_call: -; v_call: TRBV5-1; clone_size: -; j_call: TRBJ2-7; cdr3_nt: TGCGCCAGCAGGAATCCCAAACAGAATCCTCCCTACGAGCAGTACTTC; cdr3_aa: CASRNPKQNPPYEQYF
d_call: TRBD1; v_call: TRBV4-2; clone_size: -; j_call: TRBJ1-1; cdr3_nt: TGTGCCAGCAGCCAGGAGGGACAGGTTGAAGCTTTCTTT; cdr3_aa: CASSQEGQVEAFF
d_call: TRBD1; v_call: TRBV28; clone_size: -; j_call: TRBJ1-2; cdr3_nt: TGTGCCAGCAGAAATAGGGGGCGGAATAACTATGGCTACACCTTC; cdr3_aa: CASRNRGRNNYGYTF
d_call: -; v_call: TRBV7-8; clone_size: -; j_call: TRBJ2-1; cdr3_nt: TGTGCCAGCAGCTTAGAGCACTATTACAATGAGCAGTTCTTC; cdr3_aa: CASSLEHYYNEQFF
d_call: -; v_call: TRBV4-1; clone_size: -; j_call: TRBJ2-4; cdr3_nt: TGCGCCAGCAGCCAAGGCGTTGCAGGGGCTTCCAAAAACATTCAGTACTTC; cdr3_aa: CASSQGVAGASKNIQYF
d_call: TRBD2; v_call: TRBV7-3; clone_size: few; j_call: TRBJ2-5; cdr3_nt: TGTGCCAGCAGCTTACTAGCGGGGGGGGTGGAGACCCAGTACTTC; cdr3_aa: CASSLLAGGVETQYF
d_call: TRBD1; v_call: TRBV5-1; clone_size: few; j_call: TRBJ2-1; cdr3_nt: TGCGCCAGCAGCTTACTTCCGGGACAGAGCTACAATGAGCAGTTCTTC; cdr3_aa: CASSLLPGQSYNEQFF
d_call: -; v_call: TRBV20-1; clone_size: -; j_call: TRBJ1-2; cdr3_nt: TGCAGTGCTAGAGCCCCTCTCTATGGCTACACCTTC; cdr3_aa: CSARAPLYGYTF
d_call: -; v_call: TRBV9; clone_size: -; j_call: TRBJ2-1; cdr3_nt: TGTGCCAGCAGCGTAGAACCTTTATCCTACAATGAGCAGTTCTTC; cdr3_aa: CASSVEPLSYNEQFF
d_call: -; v_call: TRBV20-1; clone_size: few; j_call: TRBJ2-3; cdr3_nt: TGCAGTGCTAGTGACCGGACTTGGGGGAGCACAGATACGCAGTATTTT; cdr3_aa: CSASDRTWGSTDTQYF
d_call: TRBD1; v_call: TRBV10-3; clone_size: -; j_call: TRBJ2-7; cdr3_nt: TGTGCCATCAGTGTAGGGGACAGGGAATCCTACGAGCAGTACTTC; cdr3_aa: CAISVGDRESYEQYF
d_call: -; v_call: TRBV14; clone_size: few; j_call: TRBJ2-7; cdr3_nt: TGTGCCAGCAGCCACCACGACAAGTACGAGCAGTACTTC; cdr3_aa: CASSHHDKYEQYF
d_call: -; v_call: TRBV28; clone_size: -; j_call: TRBJ2-1; cdr3_nt: TGTGCCAGCAGTTCTGGCCGGGACAATGAGCAGTTCTTC; cdr3_aa: CASSSGRDNEQFF
d_call: -; v_call: TRBV11-2; clone_size: -; j_call: TRBJ2-7; cdr3_nt: TGTGCCAGCAGCTACCCAGCCTCCTACGGGCAGTACTTC; cdr3_aa: CASSYPASYGQYF